This record looks at one T cell receptor beta chain sequence and its context. The data were taken from a study of blood T cell repertoires in COVID-19. For the study at large: Italy, Spain and the United States were the sources of the convalescent and acute COVID-19 samples. T cells, B-cell-depleted T cells, or PBMCs supplied cDNA or gDNA.

With 2 bases removed from V and 1 base from J, the gap between germline ends came to 8 bases. This CDR3 contains 14 residues. The germline V gene has CDR1 SGHAT and CDR2 FQNNGV. Per the study methods: Reference gene primer amplification yielded estimated nucleated cell counts. Repertoires were generated with immunoSEQ multiplex PCR, while TCRdb's copy carries only in-frame clones and drops some. That table supplies the V and J calls and clone size; D and trimming were determined from the DNA. The sample gives around 180,000 clones, approximately 87% of which show up once; under 25% is in the top ten.

This clonotype was sampled from a man between 65 and 85 years old with active or convalescent COVID-19. The sequenced sample consisted of peripheral blood. The V call is TRBV11-2, the J call TRBJ1-1, with D maybe TRBD1 (5 bases). The DNA for the CDR3 is TGTGCCAGCAGCTTAAATCAGGGGAACACTGAAGCTTTCTTT. Protein product: CASSLNQGNTEAFF.